The T cell receptor beta chain described here comes from a study of shared clonotypes between healthy human individuals. In the study overall: Each donor's CD8 memory used one plate, CD8 naive two, each CD4 subset three.

Concerning this clone: No antigen is known for it.

In the naive CD8 group, cells lacked CD45RO and were positively selected for CCR7, so terminally differentiated effector memory CD45RA+ cells were left out. Points from the study as a whole: Only blood underwent sampling, and tissue repertoires likely differ.

This CDR3 is 14 amino acids long. V lost 6 bases to trimming and J lost 0 bases; unmatched junction nucleotides: 3. Germline values: CDR1 SGHDT, CDR2 YYEEEE. The repertoire was sequenced with immunoSEQ multiplex PCR; TCRdb's copy has only in-frame clones and lacks some. The table records around 1.9 million clones, about 92% of them present only once. The receptor was isolated from a man aged 18 to 35 in good health. Some clones in this sample may be carry-over from other donors' samples. Specimen: naive CD8+ T cells from PBMCs. The chain recombines TRBV5-6 with TRBJ2-7; 10 nucleotides line up with TRBD2. CDR3 DNA sequence: TGTGCCAGCATTGGACTAGCGGACTCCTACGAGCAGTACTTC. It yields the protein CASIGLADSYEQYF.